This entry lists 26 T cell receptor beta chains sequenced from one sample in a study of T-cell reconstitution after alpha-beta-depleted transplantation in children. For TCRbeta, the library was prepared with unique molecular identifiers. TCRdb reprocessed the PCR reads via MiXCR and lists one record per CDR3 protein. There are about 240,000 distinct CDR3 sequences in the sample; about 11% occur only once, and about 2.6% lies in the top ten. The sequencing here drew on PBMCs from the stem cell graft donor, taken from the stem cell graft. All receptors derive from a human donor who donated a stem cell graft to a child with acute lymphoblastic leukemia.

This clonotype was recorded at least ten times. The DNA of the CDR3 is TGCAGTGCTAGGGAACAGGGGCACGAGCAGTACTTC. The encoded protein is CSAREQGHEQYF. J is TRBJ2-7 and V is TRBV20-1, with TRBD1 matching 7 bases. With 3 bases clipped from V and 5 bases from J, the junction kept 4 bases outside the gene matches. This CDR3 is 12 amino acids long. Germline V gene data show CDR1 as DFQATT and CDR2 as SNEGSKA (reference sequence).

The genes are TRBV5-1 and TRBJ2-7; a weak D match, TRBD2 (6 bases). The CDR3 covers 15 residues. The ends were cut back, 0 bases at V and 2 bases at J, with 12 bases in the middle. The germline CDR1 and CDR2 sequences are SGHRS and YFSETQ. This CDR3 is CASSLGGELTYEQYF. In DNA, the CDR3 is TGCGCCAGCAGCTTGGGCGGGGAATTAACCTACGAGCAGTACTTC.

A word on this clonotype: This may be a read error: a much more frequent sequence differs by one nucleotide. This sequence joins TRBV4-3 and TRBJ2-6; TRBD2 matches at 13 bases. In germline, CDR1 is LGHNA, CDR2 YSLEER. CDR3 length: 18 residues. CDR3 amino acids: CASSHGTSGESGANGLTF. For the CDR3, the DNA is TGCGCCAGCAGCCATGGGACTAGCGGGGAGTCTGGGGCCAACGGCCTGACTTTC.

This clonotype was recorded at least ten times. The V gene is TRBV7-2, the J gene TRBJ2-3, with 7 bases matching TRBD1. Germline values: CDR1 SGHTA, CDR2 FQGNSA. This CDR3 comprises 15 residues. J was trimmed by 2 bases and V by 3 bases; bases with no gene match: 5. CDR3 protein: CASSLGQRVTDTQYF. CDR3 DNA sequence: TGTGCCAGCAGCTTGGGACAGCGAGTCACAGATACGCAGTATTTT.

The table lists this clonotype with many counts. V usage is TRBV5-5 and J usage is TRBJ1-2, with D perhaps matching TRBD1 (5 bases). CDR1 is SGHKS and CDR2 is YYEKEE in the germline V gene (reference sequence). This CDR3 contains 15 residues. Trimming stripped 0 bases from V and 0 bases from J, with 9 bases between. The CDR3 loop is CASSLGGSANYGYTF. The CDR3 DNA follows: TGTGCCAGCAGCTTGGGGGGCTCGGCTAACTATGGCTACACCTTC.

This clonotype was seen many times. The chain has TRBV4-2 and TRBJ1-1; tentatively, D is TRBD1 (5 bases). V lost 0 bases, J lost 0 bases, and 14 bases lay in between. Germline CDR1 reads LGHNA; CDR2 reads YNFKEQ. There are 17 residues in the CDR3. The CDR3 DNA follows: TGTGCCAGCAGCCAAGAAGGTCAGGGTGGGGTGAACACTGAAGCTTTCTTT. It yields the protein CASSQEGQGGVNTEAFF.

This clonotype was picked up many times. CDR3 DNA: TGCGCCAGCAGCTTCGAGGACAGGGGGCTCAATGAGCAGTTCTTC. It yields the protein CASSFEDRGLNEQFF. V gene TRBV5-1 combines with J gene TRBJ2-1, with 11 positions matching TRBD1. Germline CDR1 and CDR2: SGHRS and YFSETQ. Trimming removed 2 bases from V and 6 bases from J; junction bases left unmatched: 4. CDR3 length: 15 residues.

There are many counts of this clonotype. This chain links TRBV29-1 with TRBJ2-3; 9 bases match TRBD1. CDR3 size: 12 residues. The J segment lost 4 bases and the V segment lost 4 bases, leaving 0 bases of the junction unmatched. Per germline, CDR1 SQVTM and CDR2 ANQGSEA. CDR3 in amino acids: CSVGDRADTQYF. The CDR3 DNA follows: TGCAGCGTTGGGGACAGGGCAGATACGCAGTATTTT.

This clonotype was detected ten times or more. The chain couples TRBV12-3 or TRBV12-4 to TRBJ1-5, with 7 bases fitting TRBD1. V shed 5 bases, J shed 5 bases, and the junction held 15 bases outside the gene matches. The CDR3 has 17 residues. CDR3 in amino acids: CASSPPKRQGYDQPQHF. In DNA form, the CDR3 reads TGTGCCAGCAGTCCACCCAAGAGACAGGGATACGATCAGCCCCAGCATTTT.

The chain carries TRBV4-2 and TRBJ1-1; D unresolved. The germline CDR1 and CDR2 sequences are LGHNA and YNFKEQ. CDR3 length equals 18 residues. Trimming stripped 0 bases from V and 5 bases from J, with 22 bases between. Written as DNA, the CDR3 is TGTGCCAGCAGCCAAGATCGATCCAGGACGTTCTCGGGGACTGAAGCTTTCTTT. Amino acids: CASSQDRSRTFSGTEAFF.

This clonotype came up many times. This chain uses TRBV4-2 with TRBJ2-7, with unresolved D. This CDR3 has 13 residues. V lost 0 bases to trimming and J lost 3 bases, with 6 bases between them. Germline values: CDR1 LGHNA, CDR2 YNFKEQ. CDR3 residues: CASSQEPLYEQYF. CDR3 nucleotide sequence: TGTGCCAGCAGCCAAGAGCCACTCTACGAGCAGTACTTC.

The V and J genes are TRBV19 and TRBJ2-5; 9 bases align to TRBD1. The CDR3 runs to 13 residues. Trimming cost V 9 bases and J 6 bases; bases outside gene matches: 8. The germline CDR1 and CDR2 sequences are LNHDA and SQIVND (reference sequence). The DNA for the CDR3 is TGTGCCAGCGCCTCGGGACAGGGAAAGACCCAGTACTTC. It translates to CASASGQGKTQYF.

This clonotype has at least ten counts. This chain links TRBV25-1 with TRBJ1-2, with a tentative D call TRBD1 (6 bases). Per germline, CDR1 MGHDK and CDR2 SYGVNS. The V end lost 1 base, the J end lost 8 bases, and 17 bases lay between the germline ends. The CDR3 runs 15 residues. This CDR3 is CASSEWAGEGGGYTF. For the CDR3, the DNA is TGTGCCAGCAGTGAATGGGCAGGGGAGGGTGGAGGCTACACCTTC.

This clonotype came up many times. V usage is TRBV7-2 and J usage is TRBJ2-4; D remains ambiguous. The CDR3 extends over 14 amino acids. The germline CDR1 and CDR2 sequences are SGHTA and FQGNSA. The germline V and J ends were trimmed by 5 bases and 0 bases, with 8 bases remaining between them. This CDR3 reads CASSPEIAKNIQYF. Written as DNA, the CDR3 is TGTGCCAGCAGCCCAGAGATAGCCAAAAACATTCAGTACTTC.

This clonotype was detected many times. The rearrangement uses TRBV12-3 or TRBV12-4 and TRBJ2-5; TRBD2 is a possible D gene (5 bases). V was cut by 5 bases and J by 2 bases, with 9 bases left in between. The CDR3 spans 13 residues. CDR3 coding DNA: TGTGCCAGCAGTCCACGAGGGCAAGAGACCCAGTACTTC. Translation gives CASSPRGQETQYF.

This clonotype has ten or more counts. V is TRBV28 and J is TRBJ2-3; no clear D. The CDR3 length is 15 residues. The germline V gene encodes CDR1 MDHEN and CDR2 SYDVKM. V lost 2 bases and J lost 4, with 13 bases in between. CDR3: CASSLPVGLADTQYF. CDR3 bases: TGTGCCAGCAGTTTACCTGTGGGTCTCGCAGATACGCAGTATTTT.

This clonotype appeared a few times. The chain carries TRBV10-3 and TRBJ1-1; 11 nucleotides align to TRBD1. This CDR3 spans 14 amino acids. Germline CDR1 reads ENHRY; CDR2 reads SYGVKD. After removal of 3 bases from V and 6 bases from J, the junction contained 3 bases not matched to a gene. CDR3 loop: CAISDGQGASEAFF. CDR3 sequence (DNA): TGTGCCATCAGTGACGGACAGGGGGCATCTGAAGCTTTCTTT.

This clonotype was observed many times. This sequence joins TRBV20-1 and TRBJ2-5; D unresolved. The CDR3 is made up of 17 amino acids. CDR1 DFQATT and CDR2 SNEGSKA come from the germline V gene (reference sequence). V was clipped by 0 bases and J by 2 bases, with 19 bases between them. CDR3 DNA: TGCAGTGCTAGAGATATGAGGACCGAAAGTGGACAAGAGACCCAGTACTTC. Protein sequence: CSARDMRTESGQETQYF.

The sample holds many counts of this clonotype. The V call is TRBV5-1, the J call TRBJ2-5; the D gene is possibly TRBD2 (5 bases). V lost 1 base and J 4 bases, leaving 20 bases between the germline ends. There are 17 residues in the CDR3. CDR1 is SGHRS and CDR2 is YFSETQ in the germline V gene. CDR3 sequence reads: CASSLLQRSTQRETQYF. As DNA, the CDR3 is TGCGCCAGCAGCTTGCTCCAGCGGTCCACCCAAAGAGAGACCCAGTACTTC.

This clonotype was seen repeatedly, ten times or more. The rearrangement links TRBV4-1 to TRBJ1-2; weak D call: TRBD1 (6 bases). Germline assignment: CDR1 MGHRA and CDR2 YSYEKL. V lost 0 bases, J lost 2 bases, and 28 bases lay in between. The CDR3 has 21 amino acids. The CDR3 here is CASSQEYRRRDLVQGNYGYTF. The CDR3 region has the DNA TGCGCCAGCAGCCAAGAATATCGTCGGCGGGATCTGGTCCAGGGGAACTATGGCTACACCTTC.

The genes are TRBV27 and TRBJ2-7; 10 bases fit TRBD2. Unmatched junction bases numbered 12, after V lost 7 bases and J lost 6 bases. Germline CDR1 is MNHEY and CDR2 is SMNVEV (reference sequence). The CDR3 is 15 amino acids. CDR3 DNA: TGTGCCAGCACCGACCTAGCGGGAGCCCCCCGCGAGCAGTACTTC. Translating gives CASTDLAGAPREQYF.

The sample holds many counts of this clonotype. V and J are TRBV28 and TRBJ1-5, with 9 bases fitting TRBD1. This CDR3 has 17 residues. Germline assignment: CDR1 MDHEN and CDR2 SYDVKM. J lost 0 bases, V lost 4 bases, and 7 bases had no gene match. Written as DNA, the CDR3 is TGTGCCAGCAGTTCCTTCAGGACAGGGGCTAGCAATCAGCCCCAGCATTTT. Protein product: CASSSFRTGASNQPQHF.

This clonotype was observed many times. The rearrangement links TRBV12-3 or TRBV12-4 to TRBJ1-1, with D hard to call. The CDR3 loop spans 11 amino acids. V gave up 6 bases and J gave up 6 bases, with 8 bases separating them. CDR3 region: CASSRFPEAFF. The CDR3, as DNA: TGTGCCAGCAGCCGTTTCCCTGAAGCTTTCTTT.

Many counts were recorded for this clonotype. The rearrangement joins TRBV12-3 or TRBV12-4 to TRBJ2-3, with D unclear. The CDR3 has 13 amino acids. V gave up 6 bases and J gave up 1 base, with 8 bases separating them. This CDR3 reads CASRPTGTDTQYF. CDR3 sequence (DNA): TGTGCCAGCAGGCCTACAGGCACAGATACGCAGTATTTT.

This clonotype was recorded many times. The rearrangement joins TRBV29-1 to TRBJ2-7, with 9 bases that match TRBD1. V was pared by 3 bases and J by 0 bases, with 6 bases of the junction left unmatched. The CDR3 covers 15 residues. Germline CDR1 reads SQVTM; CDR2 reads ANQGSEA. CDR3 region: CSVEAGQGFSYEQYF. DNA for the CDR3: TGCAGCGTTGAGGCGGGACAGGGATTCTCCTACGAGCAGTACTTC.

The table lists this clonotype with many counts. The chain uses TRBV18 and TRBJ1-1; 8 nucleotides line up with TRBD1. This CDR3 has 12 amino acids. Germline V gene data show CDR1 as KGHSH and CDR2 as LQKENI. With V trimmed by 4 bases and J by 6 bases, 1 base remained unmatched. This CDR3 reads CASSQQGAEAFF. The CDR3 nucleotides are TGTGCCAGCTCACAACAGGGGGCTGAAGCTTTCTTT.